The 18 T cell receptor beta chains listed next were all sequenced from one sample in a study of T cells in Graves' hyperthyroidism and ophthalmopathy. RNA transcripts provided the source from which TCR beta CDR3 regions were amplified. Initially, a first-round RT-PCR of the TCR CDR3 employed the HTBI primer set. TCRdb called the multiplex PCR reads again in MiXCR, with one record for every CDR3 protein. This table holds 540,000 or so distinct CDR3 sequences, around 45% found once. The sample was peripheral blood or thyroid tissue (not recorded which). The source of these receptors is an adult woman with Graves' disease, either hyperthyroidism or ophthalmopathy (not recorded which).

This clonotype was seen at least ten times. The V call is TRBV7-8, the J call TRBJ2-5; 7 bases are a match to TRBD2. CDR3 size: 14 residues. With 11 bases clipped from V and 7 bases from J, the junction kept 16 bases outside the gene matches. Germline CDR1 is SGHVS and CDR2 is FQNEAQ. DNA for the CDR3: TGTGCCTCTAAGATTGGCGGGAGTTCTGGGACCCAGTACTTC. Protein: CASKIGGSSGTQYF.

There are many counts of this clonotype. CDR3 sequence: CASSPLPFEGGETQYF. The CDR3 DNA reads TGTGCCAGCAGCCCCCTCCCTTTTGAGGGAGGGGAGACCCAGTACTTC. The chain has TRBV11-2 and TRBJ2-5, with TRBD2 identical over 7 bases. Germline CDR1 is SGHAT and CDR2 is FQNNGV. This CDR3 spans 16 amino acids. J gave up 5 bases and V 5 bases, and 14 bases lay outside the gene matches.

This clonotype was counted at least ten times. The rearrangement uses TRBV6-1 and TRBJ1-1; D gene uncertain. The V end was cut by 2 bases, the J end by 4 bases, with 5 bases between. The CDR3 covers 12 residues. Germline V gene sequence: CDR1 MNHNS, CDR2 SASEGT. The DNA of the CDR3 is TGTGCCAGCAGTGAATGGCTCACTGAAGCTTTCTTT. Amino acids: CASSEWLTEAFF.

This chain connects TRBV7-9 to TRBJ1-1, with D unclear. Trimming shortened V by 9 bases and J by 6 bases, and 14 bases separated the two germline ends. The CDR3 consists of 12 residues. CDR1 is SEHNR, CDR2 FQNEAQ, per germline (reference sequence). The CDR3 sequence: CASSMRASEAFF. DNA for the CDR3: TGTGCCAGTAGTATGAGGGCATCTGAAGCTTTCTTT.

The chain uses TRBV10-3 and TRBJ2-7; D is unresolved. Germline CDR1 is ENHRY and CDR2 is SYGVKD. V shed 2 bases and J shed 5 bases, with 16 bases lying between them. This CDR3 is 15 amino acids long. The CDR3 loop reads CAISEIGLGSDEQYF. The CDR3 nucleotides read TGTGCCATCAGTGAGATTGGGCTGGGTTCGGACGAGCAGTACTTC.

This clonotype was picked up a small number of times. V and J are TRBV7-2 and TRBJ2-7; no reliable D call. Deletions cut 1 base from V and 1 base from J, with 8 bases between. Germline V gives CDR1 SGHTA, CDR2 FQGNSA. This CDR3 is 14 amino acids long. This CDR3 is CASSLGGNSYEQYF. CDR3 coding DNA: TGTGCCAGCAGCTTAGGGGGAAATTCCTACGAGCAGTACTTC.

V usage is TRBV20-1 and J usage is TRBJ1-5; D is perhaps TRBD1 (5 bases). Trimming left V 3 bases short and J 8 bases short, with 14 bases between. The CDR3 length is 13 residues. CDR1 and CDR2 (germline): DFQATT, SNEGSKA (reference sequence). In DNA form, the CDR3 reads TGCAGTGCTAGCGGGTGGGGGGAGGAGCCCCAGCATTTT. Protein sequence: CSASGWGEEPQHF.

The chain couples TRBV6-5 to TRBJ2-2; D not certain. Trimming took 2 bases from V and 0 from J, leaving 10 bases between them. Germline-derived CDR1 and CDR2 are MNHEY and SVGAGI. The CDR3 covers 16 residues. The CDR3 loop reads CASSYGASTNTGELFF. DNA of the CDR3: TGTGCCAGCAGTTACGGCGCATCGACGAACACCGGGGAGCTGTTTTTT.

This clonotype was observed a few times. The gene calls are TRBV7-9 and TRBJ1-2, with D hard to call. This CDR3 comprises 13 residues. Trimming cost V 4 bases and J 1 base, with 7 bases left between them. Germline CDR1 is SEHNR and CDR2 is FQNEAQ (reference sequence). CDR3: CASSSPDNYGYTF. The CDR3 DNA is TGTGCCAGCAGCTCCCCTGATAACTATGGCTACACCTTC.

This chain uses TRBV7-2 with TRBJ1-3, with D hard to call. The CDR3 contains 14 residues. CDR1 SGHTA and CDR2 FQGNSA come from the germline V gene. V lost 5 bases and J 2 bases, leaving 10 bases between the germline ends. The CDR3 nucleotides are TGTGCCAGCAGCCTACACGGGACTGGAAACACCATATATTTT. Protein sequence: CASSLHGTGNTIYF.

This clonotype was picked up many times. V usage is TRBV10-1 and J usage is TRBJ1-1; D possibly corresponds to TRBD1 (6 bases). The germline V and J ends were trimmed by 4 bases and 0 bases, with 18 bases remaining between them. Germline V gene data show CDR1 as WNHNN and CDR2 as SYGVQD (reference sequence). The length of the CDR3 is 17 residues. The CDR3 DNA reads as TGCGCCAGCAGTGGAGGGGGAACCGGAATATTGAACACTGAAGCTTTCTTT. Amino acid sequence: CASSGGGTGILNTEAFF.

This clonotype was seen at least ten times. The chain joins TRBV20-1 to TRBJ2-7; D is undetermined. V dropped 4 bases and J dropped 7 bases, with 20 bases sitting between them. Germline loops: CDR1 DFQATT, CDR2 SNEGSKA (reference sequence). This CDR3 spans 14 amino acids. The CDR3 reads CSAMVVGKVWEQYF. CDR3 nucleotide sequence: TGCAGTGCTATGGTTGTGGGGAAAGTCTGGGAGCAGTACTTC.

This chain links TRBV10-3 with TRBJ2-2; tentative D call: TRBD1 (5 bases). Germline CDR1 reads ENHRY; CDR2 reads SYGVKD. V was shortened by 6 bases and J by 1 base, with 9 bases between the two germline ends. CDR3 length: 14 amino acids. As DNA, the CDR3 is TGTGCCATCAGCAAGACAGAGAACACCGGGGAGCTGTTTTTT. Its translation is CAISKTENTGELFF.

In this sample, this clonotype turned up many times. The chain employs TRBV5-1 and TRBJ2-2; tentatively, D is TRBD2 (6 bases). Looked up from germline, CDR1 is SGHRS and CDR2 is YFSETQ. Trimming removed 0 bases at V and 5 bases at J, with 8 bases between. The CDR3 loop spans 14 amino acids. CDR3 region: CASSLAGRTGELFF. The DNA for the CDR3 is TGCGCCAGCAGCTTGGCTGGGAGGACCGGGGAGCTGTTTTTT.

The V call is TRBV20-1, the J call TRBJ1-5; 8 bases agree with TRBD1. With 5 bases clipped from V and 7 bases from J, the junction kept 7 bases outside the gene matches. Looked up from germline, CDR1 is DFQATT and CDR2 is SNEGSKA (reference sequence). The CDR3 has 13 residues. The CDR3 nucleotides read TGCAGTGCTGGACAGGGAGGGGGCCAGCCCCAGCATTTT. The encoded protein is CSAGQGGGQPQHF.

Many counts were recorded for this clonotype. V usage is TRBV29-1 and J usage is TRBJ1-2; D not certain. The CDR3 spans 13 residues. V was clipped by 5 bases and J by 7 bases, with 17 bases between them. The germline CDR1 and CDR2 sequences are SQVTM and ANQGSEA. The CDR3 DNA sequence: TGCAGCGTTTCTCAATTCGAAGGGTTTGGCTACACCTTC. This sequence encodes CSVSQFEGFGYTF.

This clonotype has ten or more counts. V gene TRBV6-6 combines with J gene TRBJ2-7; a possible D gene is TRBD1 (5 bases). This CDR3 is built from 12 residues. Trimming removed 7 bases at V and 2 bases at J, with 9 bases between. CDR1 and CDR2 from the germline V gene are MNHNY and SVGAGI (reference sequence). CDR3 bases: TGTGCCAGCACAGGGATTCCCTACGAGCAGTACTTC. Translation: CASTGIPYEQYF.

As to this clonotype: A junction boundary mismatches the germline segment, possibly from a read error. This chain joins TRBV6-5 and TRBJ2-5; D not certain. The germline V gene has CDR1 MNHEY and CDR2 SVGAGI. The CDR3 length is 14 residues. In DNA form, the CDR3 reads TGTGCCAGCAGGACCTTAAACAATCAAGAGTCCCAGTACTTC. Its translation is CASRTLNNQESQYF.